Sequencing of this T cell receptor beta chain was carried out in a study of blood T cell repertoires in COVID-19. Overall study: Specimens from acute and convalescent COVID-19 originated in the United States, Italy and Spain. Sample material is recorded as cDNA or gDNA derived from T cells, B-cell-depleted T cells, or PBMCs.

Trimming cost V 0 bases and J 2 bases, with 9 bases left between them. This CDR3 is 15 amino acids long. The germline CDR1 and CDR2 sequences are SGDLS and YYNGEE. The authors' processing: Amplification from reference gene primers served as the basis for estimated nucleated cell counts. Method: immunoSEQ multiplex PCR; TCRdb's copy keeps in-frame clones and lacks some. V, J and clone size are those of that table, while D and trimming were read from the DNA. The table lists tens of thousands of clones, over 75% of them singletons. The TCR originated in a man aged 50 or older with active COVID-19. The sequenced sample consisted of peripheral blood. The chain links TRBV9 to TRBJ1-3, with D tentatively TRBD1 (6 bases). CDR3: CASSVDPGAGNTIYF. As DNA, the CDR3 is TGTGCCAGCAGCGTAGATCCAGGGGCTGGAAACACCATATATTTT.